The present entry profiles one T cell receptor beta chain with its context. No antigen is known for it. TCRdb ran MiXCR on the reads and lists one entry per CDR3 protein. The top ten clones hold 43% of a sample with 450,000 to 600,000 distinct CDR3 sequences, under 45% of them seen once. V lost 3 bases and J lost 0; bases outside the gene matches: 8. This CDR3 contains 17 residues. This entry belongs to a study of T cell repertoires in cytomegalovirus infection. Whole-study context: Epitope selection comprised recently identified HLA-C-restricted CMV epitopes and well-studied HLA-B-restricted CMV epitopes. CMV infection and matching HLA type were both indicated by public TCR beta signatures.

Study-level results: CMV-specific TCR beta clonotypes restricted by HLA-C were the ones dominating the ex vivo response. Carriers of CMV and the relevant HLA type were discriminated by public TCR beta frequency.

V gene TRBV12-3 or TRBV12-4 combines with J gene TRBJ2-7, with TRBD1 matching over 10 bases. Source: cultured PBMCs, taken from culture after CMV antigen stimulation. This receptor was taken from a human donor in good health (CMV status not recorded). Some clones in this sample may be carry-over from other donors' samples. DNA for the CDR3: TGTGCCAGCAGTTTCGGGACAGGGGCCCCCAGCTCCTACGAGCAGTACTTC. Protein sequence: CASSFGTGAPSSYEQYF.